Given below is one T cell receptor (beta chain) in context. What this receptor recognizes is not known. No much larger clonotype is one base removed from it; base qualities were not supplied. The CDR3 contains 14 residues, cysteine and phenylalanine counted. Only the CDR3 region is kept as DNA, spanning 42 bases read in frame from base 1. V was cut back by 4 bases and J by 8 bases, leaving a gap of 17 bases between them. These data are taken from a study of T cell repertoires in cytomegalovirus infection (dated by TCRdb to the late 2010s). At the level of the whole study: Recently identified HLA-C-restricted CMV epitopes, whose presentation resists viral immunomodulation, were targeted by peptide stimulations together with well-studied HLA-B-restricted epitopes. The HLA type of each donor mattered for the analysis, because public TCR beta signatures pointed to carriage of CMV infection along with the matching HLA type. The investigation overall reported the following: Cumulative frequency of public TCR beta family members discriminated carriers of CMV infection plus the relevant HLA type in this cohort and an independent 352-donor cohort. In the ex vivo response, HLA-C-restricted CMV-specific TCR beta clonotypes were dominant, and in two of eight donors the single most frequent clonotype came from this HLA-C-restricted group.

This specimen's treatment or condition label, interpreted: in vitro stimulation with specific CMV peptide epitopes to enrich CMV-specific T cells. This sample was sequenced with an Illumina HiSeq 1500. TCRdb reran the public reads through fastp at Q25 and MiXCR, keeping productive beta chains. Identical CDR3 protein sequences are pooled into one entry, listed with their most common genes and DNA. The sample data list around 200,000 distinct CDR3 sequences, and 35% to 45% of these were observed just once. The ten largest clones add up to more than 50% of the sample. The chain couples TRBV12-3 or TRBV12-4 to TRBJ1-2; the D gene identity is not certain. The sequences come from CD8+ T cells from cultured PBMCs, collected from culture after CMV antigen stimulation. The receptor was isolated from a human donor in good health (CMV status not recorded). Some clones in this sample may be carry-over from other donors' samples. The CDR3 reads CASSYGRAMQGYTF. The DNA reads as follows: TGTGCCAGCAGTTACGGCCGTGCTATGCAGGGCTACACCTTC.